The next 29 T cell receptor beta chains were all read from a single sample in a study of blood T cells in healthy people across ages. For the second PCR, which ran for about 7 to 11 cycles, a sample-barcoded 5' primer and a J-beta primer mix were used. TCRdb reanalysed the 5' RACE reads using MiXCR and keeps one entry per CDR3 protein. The sample has under 2,000,000 distinct CDR3 sequences, just under 50% seen once. Sequencing input: blood. These TCRs come from a middle-aged woman in good health.

The genes are TRBV4-2 and TRBJ2-7, with TRBD2 matching 12 bases. CDR1 and CDR2 (germline): LGHNA, YNFKEQ. The CDR3 is 17 amino acids. The J segment lost 1 base and the V segment lost 1 base, leaving 5 bases of the junction unmatched. CDR3 bases: TGTGCCAGCAGCCAAGGTTCCGGGACTAGCGGGTCCTACGAGCAGTACTTC. Translating it yields CASSQGSGTSGSYEQYF.

This rearrangement joins TRBV28 to TRBJ2-1; TRBD1 or TRBD2 may be the D gene (5 bases each). The V gene's germline CDR1 is MDHEN and CDR2 SYDVKM. V was cut by 7 bases and J by 6 bases, with 22 bases left in between. The CDR3 consists of 16 residues. CDR3 in DNA: TGTGCCAGCAAGGGGTCGACGGGGTCTGGGGGCAATGAGCAGTTCTTC. It yields the protein CASKGSTGSGGNEQFF.

This clonotype was observed many times. The rearrangement joins TRBV28 to TRBJ1-2; D is unclear. With 6 bases removed from V and 6 bases from J, the gap between germline ends came to 8 bases. CDR1 and CDR2 from the germline V gene are MDHEN and SYDVKM. There are 11 residues in the CDR3. CDR3 sequence reads: CASRRTDGYTF. The CDR3 region has the DNA TGTGCCAGCAGGCGGACGGATGGCTACACCTTC.

The chain uses TRBV10-2 and TRBJ2-7, with D possibly called TRBD1 or TRBD2 (5 bases each). Germline CDR1 and CDR2: WSHSY and SAAADI. V was pared by 7 bases and J by 0 bases, with 16 bases between. This CDR3 is built from 15 residues. The CDR3: CASNEGTSSSYEQYF. CDR3 DNA: TGCGCCAGCAATGAAGGGACCTCAAGCTCCTACGAGCAGTACTTC.

Notes on this clonotype: One junction end disagrees with the germline gene, perhaps due to a read error. The CDR3 DNA reads as TGCAGCGTCGCAGCGGTCTCCTACACTGAGCAGTTCTTC. This translates into CSVAAVSYTEQFF. The J gene is TRBJ2-1, the V gene TRBV29-1, with D tentatively TRBD2 (5 bases). Germline V gives CDR1 SQVTM, CDR2 ANQGSEA. This CDR3 spans 13 amino acids.

The genes are TRBV7-9 and TRBJ2-1, with D possibly being TRBD2 (7 bases). The CDR3 sequence is 17 residues long. Trimming left V 4 bases short and J 2 bases short, with 18 bases between. Per the germline V gene, CDR1 is SEHNR and CDR2 is FQNEAQ (reference sequence). The chain's CDR3 is CASSSTDGGGPYNEQFF. In nucleotides, the CDR3 is TGTGCCAGCAGCTCCACGGATGGGGGGGGCCCCTACAATGAGCAGTTCTTC.

V and J are TRBV10-3 and TRBJ2-5; unclear D gene. CDR1 and CDR2 (germline): ENHRY, SYGVKD. V lost 0 bases and J lost 0, with 8 bases in between. The CDR3 is 15 residues long. CDR3 coding DNA: TGTGCCATCAGTGAGTCCTGGATAAACCAAGAGACCCAGTACTTC. Its protein is CAISESWINQETQYF.

This clonotype was observed a few times. This chain connects TRBV27 to TRBJ1-2; 8 bases line up with TRBD1. Germline V gene data show CDR1 as MNHEY and CDR2 as SMNVEV (reference sequence). CDR3 length: 14 amino acids. V shed 4 bases, J shed 5 bases, and the junction held 6 bases outside the gene matches. CDR3 loop: CASSSPGGGYGYTF. CDR3 sequence (DNA): TGTGCCAGCAGTTCGCCAGGGGGCGGTTATGGCTACACCTTC.

V gene TRBV7-6 combines with J gene TRBJ2-4; 8 bases line up with TRBD1. Per germline, CDR1 SGHVS and CDR2 FNYEAQ. V lost 3 bases and J lost 1; bases outside the gene matches: 14. The CDR3 is made up of 19 amino acids. The CDR3 coding sequence is TGTGCCAGCAGCTTGTACGACAGGGGTTTTTCCCTGGCCAAAAACATTCAGTACTTC. Protein sequence: CASSLYDRGFSLAKNIQYF.

CDR3 coding DNA: TGTGCCAGCAGCCCGACCTCAGCGGGGAACTATGGCTACACCTTC. This sequence encodes CASSPTSAGNYGYTF. This rearrangement joins TRBV28 to TRBJ1-2; no definite D call. With 6 bases removed from V and 2 bases from J, the gap between germline ends came to 16 bases. Germline V CDR1 and CDR2: MDHEN, SYDVKM. The CDR3 consists of 15 residues.

This chain connects TRBV11-2 to TRBJ2-1; unclear D gene. The CDR3 is 13 residues long. Trimming removed 5 bases from V and 6 bases from J, with 11 bases in between. CDR1 SGHAT and CDR2 FQNNGV come from the germline V gene. The CDR3 DNA reads TGTGCCAGCAGCCCGACCCTAGTCAATGAGCAGTTCTTC. Protein sequence: CASSPTLVNEQFF.

The J gene is TRBJ2-5, the V gene TRBV24-1; 7 bases are shared with TRBD2. The J segment lost 4 bases and the V segment lost 0 bases, leaving 4 bases of the junction unmatched. The germline CDR1 and CDR2 sequences are KGHDR and SFDVKD. The CDR3 contains 15 residues. For the CDR3, the DNA is TGTGCCACCAGTGATTTGGGACTAGTCGGAGAGACCCAGTACTTC. Its protein product is CATSDLGLVGETQYF.

In this sample, this clonotype turned up a few times. J is TRBJ2-4 and V is TRBV24-1; D is possibly TRBD1 or TRBD2 (5 bases each). The J call may be faulty, since TRBJ2-5 better matches the DNA end. Germline loops: CDR1 KGHDR, CDR2 SFDVKD. The CDR3 covers 16 residues. CDR3 DNA: TGTGCCACCAGTGATCCCGGGACCCCCCTGGGAGAGACCCAGTACTTC. The encoded protein is CATSDPGTPLGETQYF.

This sequence joins TRBV7-3 and TRBJ1-1; the D gene is possibly TRBD1 (5 bases). The CDR3 covers 14 residues. V dropped 2 bases and J dropped 6 bases, with 13 bases sitting between them. Germline CDR1 SGHTA, CDR2 FQGTGA. CDR3 residues: CASSLQGPNAEAFF. In DNA, the CDR3 is TGTGCCAGCAGCTTACAGGGACCTAACGCTGAAGCTTTCTTT.

The rearrangement joins TRBV20-1 to TRBJ2-7, with unresolved D. Per germline, CDR1 DFQATT and CDR2 SNEGSKA (reference sequence). This CDR3 has 14 residues. V was pared by 0 bases and J by 4 bases, with 13 bases between. CDR3 region: CSARDLGKEYEQYF. The CDR3 region has the DNA TGCAGTGCTAGAGATTTGGGGAAAGAGTACGAGCAGTACTTC.

This clonotype was seen more than once but under ten times. The rearrangement uses TRBV18 and TRBJ2-3, with D unresolved. V was clipped by 3 bases and J by 1 base, with 14 bases between them. The germline V gene has CDR1 KGHSH and CDR2 LQKENI. This CDR3 is built from 16 residues. The CDR3 DNA follows: TGTGCCAGCTCACCCCTTAAGGAGCTAGGCACAGATACGCAGTATTTT. This codes for CASSPLKELGTDTQYF.

This clonotype was seen a few times. This chain links TRBV7-2 with TRBJ2-7, with 10 positions matching TRBD2. The CDR3 is made up of 17 amino acids. Trimming cost V 5 bases and J 1 base; bases outside gene matches: 11. Germline assignment: CDR1 SGHTA and CDR2 FQGNSA. The CDR3, as DNA: TGTGCCAGCAGCCCCGGGACTAGCGAGGGTCTATCCTACGAGCAGTACTTC. It yields the protein CASSPGTSEGLSYEQYF. The whole variable domain, remainder taken from reference TRBV7-2 and TRBJ2-7, is GAGVSQSPSNKVTEKGKDVELRCDPISGHTALYWYRQSLGQGLEFLIYFQGNSAPDKSGLPSDRFSAERTGGSVSTLTIQRTQQEDSAVYLCASSPGTSEGLSYEQYFGPGTRLTVT.

This clonotype was observed a handful of times. The rearrangement links TRBV6-2 or TRBV6-3 to TRBJ2-7; 7 nucleotides align to TRBD1. The length of the CDR3 is 15 residues. Trimming at V came to 5 bases and at J to 0 bases, leaving 7 bases not matched to a gene. In germline, CDR1 is MNHEY, CDR2 SVGEGT. CDR3 in amino acids: CASSRGQPSSYEQYF. The CDR3 DNA sequence: TGTGCCAGCAGTAGGGGACAGCCCAGCTCCTACGAGCAGTACTTC.

The chain has TRBV27 and TRBJ1-6; no clear D. Germline CDR1 and CDR2: MNHEY and SMNVEV (reference sequence). CDR3 length: 13 amino acids. V was cut by 5 bases and J by 7 bases, with 9 bases left in between. DNA of the CDR3: TGTGCCAGCAGTCCAGGCTTAAATTCACCCCTCCACTTT. Translating gives CASSPGLNSPLHF.

The chain combines TRBV29-1 with TRBJ2-7; D is possibly TRBD1 or TRBD2 (5 bases each). Germline assignment: CDR1 SQVTM and CDR2 ANQGSEA. The CDR3 is 13 amino acids. Trimming took off 2 bases at V and 3 bases at J, with 11 bases between the two ends. The CDR3 DNA sequence: TGCAGCGTTGAAAGAGGGGTTGGCTACGAGCAGTACTTC. It encodes CSVERGVGYEQYF.

Comments on this clonotype: A junction end diverges from the germline sequence, so it may reflect a read error. The rearrangement uses TRBV20-1 and TRBJ2-3; 8 nucleotides agree with TRBD2. CDR3 length: 15 amino acids. Per the germline V gene, CDR1 is DFQATT and CDR2 is SNEGSKA (reference sequence). CDR3 nucleotide sequence: TGCAGTGCTAGGGGAGCGGGGGACGACACAGATACGCGGTATTTT. Its translation: CSARGAGDDTDTRYF.

This clonotype showed up just once. This chain uses TRBV28 with TRBJ2-4; TRBD1 matches at 12 bases. The J call is in doubt because the DNA end fits TRBJ2-7 better. The germline CDR1 and CDR2 sequences are MDHEN and SYDVKM. The CDR3 sequence is 17 residues long. CDR3 protein: CASSLWGDRGQAYEQYF. Written as DNA, the CDR3 is TGTGCCAGCAGTTTATGGGGGGACAGGGGGCAGGCCTACGAGCAGTACTTC.

This clonotype was observed a few times. V is TRBV29-1 and J is TRBJ2-7; D might be TRBD1 (6 bases). The CDR3 has 15 amino acids. Per germline, CDR1 SQVTM and CDR2 ANQGSEA. Between the trimmed V and J ends, which lost 6 bases and 3 bases, there was a span of 21 bases. The CDR3 DNA reads as TGCAGCGTAACCCGGACAGCTCGACCCCACTACGAGCAGTACTTC. Protein sequence: CSVTRTARPHYEQYF.

The V call is TRBV9, the J call TRBJ1-2, with D tentatively TRBD1 (6 bases). Trimming shortened V by 4 bases and J by 4 bases, and 14 bases separated the two germline ends. Germline CDR1 reads SGDLS; CDR2 reads YYNGEE. The CDR3 sequence is 14 residues long. DNA of the CDR3: TGTGCCAGCAGCCACACTCAGGGGTTCTATGGCTACACCTTC. It is translated as CASSHTQGFYGYTF.

This clonotype was seen a few times. The genes are TRBV7-9 and TRBJ2-7, with 10 positions matching TRBD2. V trimming: 4 bases; J trimming: 0 bases; junction bases outside the gene matches: 6. Germline lookup yields CDR1 SEHNR and CDR2 FQNEAQ (reference sequence). CDR3 length equals 16 residues. DNA for the CDR3: TGTGCCAGCAGCTCCGAGGAGCGGGGGGGCTCCTACGAGCAGTACTTC. Amino acid sequence: CASSSEERGGSYEQYF.

In this sample, this clonotype turned up once. The genes are TRBV6-4 and TRBJ2-3; D possibly corresponds to TRBD1 (5 bases). Germline CDR1 and CDR2: MRHNA and SNTAGT. V lost 3 bases, J lost 6 bases, and 10 bases lay in between. There are 13 residues in the CDR3. CDR3 in DNA: TGTGCCAGCAGTGAACAGGAATTCGATACGCAGTATTTT. This codes for CASSEQEFDTQYF.

The rearrangement links TRBV7-2 to TRBJ2-3, with 8 bases fitting TRBD2. This CDR3 is built from 16 residues. CDR1 and CDR2 from the germline V gene are SGHTA and FQGNSA. Trimming at V came to 1 base and at J to 2 bases, leaving 5 bases not matched to a gene. The CDR3 is CASSLDGRGATDTQYF. The DNA of the CDR3 is TGTGCCAGCAGCTTAGATGGGCGGGGGGCCACAGATACGCAGTATTTT.

This clonotype appeared a few times. The chain joins TRBV5-1 to TRBJ2-5; TRBD1 agrees at 8 bases. In germline, CDR1 is SGHRS, CDR2 YFSETQ. After removal of 2 bases from V and 11 bases from J, the junction contained 14 bases not matched to a gene. CDR3 size: 15 residues. The CDR3 is CASSFQGAGDNEQYF. CDR3 DNA sequence: TGCGCCAGCAGCTTTCAGGGGGCTGGGGACAATGAGCAGTACTTC.

The CDR3 region is CASRPETIGTEAFF. The CDR3 DNA sequence: TGTGCCAGCAGGCCCGAAACCATTGGGACTGAAGCTTTCTTT. This sequence joins TRBV12-3 or TRBV12-4 and TRBJ1-1; no clear D. The CDR3 contains 14 residues. The V end was cut by 6 bases, the J end by 5 bases, with 16 bases between.